These 19 T cell receptor beta chains share one sample of origin, sequenced in a study of beta chain features in type 1 diabetes. These receptors have no known antigen. Study conclusions and caveats: The study found moderately but significantly shorter TCRB CDR3s in all four CD4+ subsets of Type 1 diabetes patients.

Every bit of the isolated RNA underwent reverse transcription, so sequencing read expressed TCRB transcripts. Profiling relied on immunoSEQ multiplex PCR, and the TCRdb table lists in-frame clones only, not all of them. The table has over 100,000 clones, 16% seen once. The sequenced sample consisted of central memory CD4+ T cells from blood. Receptors were obtained from a young man with type 1 diabetes.

V gene TRBV7-9 combines with J gene TRBJ2-1; no reliable D call. Germline V gene data show CDR1 as SEHNR and CDR2 as FQNEAQ (reference sequence). The CDR3 consists of 17 residues. V lost 6 bases, J lost 6 bases, and 24 bases lay in between. Written as DNA, the CDR3 is TGTGCCAGCAGTTCCCCCCTTGGTTTAGATAGAGGCAATGAGCAGTTCTTC. Amino acid sequence: CASSSPLGLDRGNEQFF. The full variable domain, completed using reference TRBV7-9 and TRBJ2-1, is DTGVSQNPRHKITKRGQNVTFRCDPISEHNRLYWYRQTLGQGPEFLTYFQNEAQLEKSRLLSDRFSAERPKGSFSTLEIQRTEQGDSAMYLCASSSPLGLDRGNEQFFGPGTRLTVL.

A few counts support this clone. The chain combines TRBV19 with TRBJ2-1, with TRBD2 as a possible D gene (7 bases). The V end was cut by 3 bases, the J end by 8 bases, with 14 bases between. Looked up from germline, CDR1 is LNHDA and CDR2 is SQIVND (reference sequence). There are 14 residues in the CDR3. The CDR3 DNA is TGTGCCAGTAGTATCTGGCGGGGGCCGTATGAGCAGTTCTTC. This encodes CASSIWRGPYEQFF.

The genes are TRBV13 and TRBJ1-2, with unresolved D. Germline-derived CDR1 and CDR2 are PRHDT and FYEKMQ (reference sequence). The CDR3 consists of 13 residues. The germline V and J ends were trimmed by 1 base and 8 bases, with 11 bases remaining between them. In nucleotides, the CDR3 is TGTGCCAGCAGCTTAGAAAGGGTAGGAGGCTACACCTTC. Protein sequence: CASSLERVGGYTF.

The chain carries TRBV29-1 and TRBJ2-1; 8 positions match TRBD1. V trimming: 7 bases; J trimming: 6 bases; junction bases outside the gene matches: 5. This CDR3 is 12 amino acids long. The germline V gene encodes CDR1 SQVTM and CDR2 ANQGSEA. CDR3 sequence reads: CSGTTGGNEQFF. CDR3 bases: TGCAGCGGAACCACAGGGGGCAATGAGCAGTTCTTC.

V gene TRBV29-1 combines with J gene TRBJ2-6, with unresolved D. The CDR3 runs to 14 residues. Germline lookup yields CDR1 SQVTM and CDR2 ANQGSEA. V was shortened by 4 bases and J by 0 bases, with 7 bases between the two germline ends. The CDR3 DNA reads as TGCAGCGTTGGGGCAGCCTCTGGGGCCAACGTCCTGACTTTC. It translates to CSVGAASGANVLTF.

This clone was seen only a few times. The V and J genes are TRBV5-1 and TRBJ1-1, with D maybe TRBD1 (5 bases). This CDR3 region has 15 residues. With 4 bases removed from V and 1 base from J, the gap between germline ends came to 14 bases. The V gene's germline CDR1 is SGHRS and CDR2 YFSETQ. The CDR3 nucleotides are TGCGCCAGCAGCCTCGGCCGGGGGAAGAACACTGAAGCTTTCTTT. Translated: CASSLGRGKNTEAFF.

The table lists this clone with a few counts. A junction end diverges from the germline sequence, so it may reflect a read error. This chain joins TRBV4-2 and TRBJ1-1; 11 nucleotides align to TRBD1. From germline, CDR1 is LGHNA and CDR2 YNFKEQ. The CDR3 spans 15 residues. The CDR3 region is CAISQGQGASTEAFF. CDR3 coding DNA: TGTGCCATCAGCCAAGGACAGGGGGCTAGCACTGAAGCTTTCTTT.

This clone was observed a handful of times. The rearrangement uses TRBV6-5 and TRBJ1-4; 7 positions agree with TRBD1. Trimming cost V 8 bases and J 4 bases; bases outside gene matches: 7. This CDR3 contains 14 residues. Germline-derived CDR1 and CDR2 are MNHEY and SVGAGI. The CDR3 sequence: CASSEGANNEKLFF. The DNA of the CDR3 is TGTGCCAGCTCTGAGGGGGCGAATAATGAAAAACTGTTTTTT.

In this sample, this clone turned up a few times. This chain links TRBV27 with TRBJ2-7; D is perhaps TRBD1 (6 bases). The V gene's germline CDR1 is MNHEY and CDR2 SMNVEV (reference sequence). The CDR3 has 11 amino acids. V shed 6 bases and J shed 3 bases, with 6 bases lying between them. CDR3 region: CASSRGYEQYF. The CDR3, as DNA: TGTGCCAGCAGCAGGGGCTACGAGCAGTACTTC.

The chain uses TRBV5-6 and TRBJ2-5; 10 bases are shared with TRBD2. Germline CDR1 SGHDT, CDR2 YYEEEE. The length of the CDR3 is 14 residues. J was trimmed by 5 bases and V by 4 bases; bases with no gene match: 5. CDR3 in amino acids: CASSGPTSGETQYF. CDR3 DNA sequence: TGTGCCAGCAGCGGCCCGACTAGCGGGGAGACCCAGTACTTC.

The V call is TRBV7-2, the J call TRBJ2-3; 9 positions agree with TRBD2. J lost 1 base, V lost 4 bases, and 3 bases had no gene match. CDR3 length: 15 residues. The germline V gene has CDR1 SGHTA and CDR2 FQGNSA. CDR3 protein: CASSSLAGGTDTQYF. The CDR3 DNA follows: TGTGCCAGCAGCTCCTTAGCGGGGGGCACAGATACGCAGTATTTT.

The chain combines TRBV11-2 with TRBJ2-1; the match to TRBD1 covers 8 bases. Germline V lookup: CDR1 SGHAT, CDR2 FQNNGV. V gave up 4 bases and J gave up 5 bases; unmatched junction bases: 1. This CDR3 is 13 amino acids long. The CDR3 sequence: CASSWTGNNEQFF. The CDR3 nucleotides are TGTGCCAGCAGCTGGACAGGGAACAATGAGCAGTTCTTC.

V and J are TRBV28 and TRBJ2-1, with no clear D. This CDR3 is 13 amino acids long. Trimming took off 2 bases at V and 4 bases at J, with 6 bases between the two ends. CDR1 MDHEN and CDR2 SYDVKM come from the germline V gene. DNA for the CDR3: TGTGCCAGCAGTTTAAGTAGATACAATGAGCAGTTCTTC. Translated: CASSLSRYNEQFF.

This chain links TRBV7-2 with TRBJ2-2, with 8 bases matching TRBD2. J was trimmed by 0 bases and V by 5 bases; bases with no gene match: 5. The germline CDR1 and CDR2 sequences are SGHTA and FQGNSA. The CDR3 has 16 amino acids. This CDR3 reads CASSPSGGTNTGELFF. CDR3 bases: TGTGCCAGCAGCCCAAGCGGGGGTACGAACACCGGGGAGCTGTTTTTT.

This clone occurred a few times. The chain joins TRBV7-9 to TRBJ1-6; D remains unclear. V dropped 5 bases and J dropped 6 bases, with 5 bases sitting between them. CDR3 length: 12 residues. In germline, CDR1 is SEHNR, CDR2 FQNEAQ (reference sequence). The CDR3 reads CASSQVNSPLHF. DNA for the CDR3: TGTGCCAGCAGCCAAGTTAATTCACCCCTCCACTTT. Drawing the rest from reference TRBV7-9 and TRBJ1-6, the complete variable domain is DTGVSQNPRHKITKRGQNVTFRCDPISEHNRLYWYRQTLGQGPEFLTYFQNEAQLEKSRLLSDRFSAERPKGSFSTLEIQRTEQGDSAMYLCASSQVNSPLHFGNGTRLTVT.

This clone was counted only a few times. A read error is the likely source, as a far larger clone sits one nucleotide away. J is TRBJ2-6 and V is TRBV4-3, with D possibly TRBD2 on 6 matching bases. Per the germline V gene, CDR1 is LGHNA and CDR2 is YSLEER. The CDR3 loop spans 17 amino acids. This chain's CDR3 is CATSQGAGSSGANVLTF. The CDR3, as DNA: TGCGCCACCAGCCAAGGCGCGGGGAGTTCTGGGGCCAACGTCCTGACTTTC.

J is TRBJ2-2 and V is TRBV14; D assignment may be TRBD1 or TRBD2 (6 bases each). This CDR3 spans 16 amino acids. V shed 4 bases and J shed 5 bases, with 17 bases lying between them. The germline CDR1 and CDR2 sequences are SGHDN and FVKESK. The DNA of the CDR3 is TGTGCCAGCAGCCCACCGGGACACGGGAGAACCGGGGAGCTGTTTTTT. Its translation: CASSPPGHGRTGELFF.

The rearrangement joins TRBV19 to TRBJ2-5, with D tentatively TRBD2 (6 bases). CDR1 and CDR2 (germline): LNHDA, SQIVND (reference sequence). This CDR3 contains 16 residues. Trimming shortened V by 3 bases and J by 1 base, and 15 bases separated the two germline ends. DNA for the CDR3: TGTGCCAGTAGTATTTCGACTAGTAAGGGCCAAGAGACCCAGTACTTC. This codes for CASSISTSKGQETQYF.

The rearrangement joins TRBV29-1 to TRBJ1-1, with D possibly matching TRBD1 (5 bases). The CDR3 totals 13 residues. V was cut by 2 bases and J by 1 base, with 8 bases left in between. CDR1 and CDR2 from the germline V gene are SQVTM and ANQGSEA. In DNA, the CDR3 is TGCAGCGTTGAACGACAGACGAACACTGAAGCTTTCTTT. The encoded protein is CSVERQTNTEAFF.